A selection of T cell receptor beta chains follows, all from one sample in a study of blood T cell repertoires in COVID-19. Method: immunoSEQ multiplex PCR; TCRdb's copy keeps in-frame clones and lacks some. This sample has a few hundred thousand clones, with less than 85% found just once. The specimen was peripheral blood. The receptors come from a woman aged 18 to 35 with acute or convalescent COVID-19. The CDR3 runs from the conserved cysteine through the conserved F or W. A D gene is named only where the DNA matches it firmly. Size is stated for part of the rows, as once, few or many counts, or as a class when the clone is expanded.

D: NA
length: 15
size: NA
V: TRBV6-5
J: TRBJ1-6
CDR3: CASSPVFAADSPLHF
DNA: TGTGCCAGCAGCCCCGTCTTTGCGGCGGATTCACCCCTCCACTTT

D: TRBD1
length: 13
size: NA
V: TRBV20-1
J: TRBJ2-7
CDR3: CSASGQGTYEQYF
DNA: TGCAGTGCTAGTGGACAGGGGACCTACGAGCAGTACTTC

D: TRBD1
length: 13
size: NA
V: TRBV2
J: TRBJ1-2
CDR3: CASSGDSNYGYTF
DNA: TGTGCCAGCAGCGGGGACAGCAACTATGGCTACACCTTC

D: TRBD2
length: 15
size: few
V: TRBV18
J: TRBJ2-1
CDR3: CASSPGTSGGDEQFF
DNA: TGTGCCAGCTCACCAGGGACTAGCGGGGGTGATGAGCAGTTCTTC

D: TRBD1
length: 14
size: NA
V: TRBV2
J: TRBJ1-1
CDR3: CASTDRGAGTEAFF
DNA: TGTGCCAGCACAGACAGGGGTGCGGGCACTGAAGCTTTCTTT

D: TRBD2
length: 15
size: NA
V: TRBV5-1
J: TRBJ2-1
CDR3: CASSFLAEPYNEQFF
DNA: TGCGCCAGCAGCTTCCTAGCGGAGCCATACAATGAGCAGTTCTTC

D: TRBD2
length: 14
size: NA
V: TRBV20-1
J: TRBJ2-1
CDR3: CSAGGSGIYNEQFF
DNA: TGCAGTGCTGGTGGGAGCGGGATCTACAATGAGCAGTTCTTC

D: NA
length: 11
size: NA
V: TRBV11-1
J: TRBJ2-5
CDR3: CASSEGETQYF
DNA: TGTGCCAGCAGCGAGGGAGAGACCCAGTACTTC

D: TRBD2
length: 14
size: NA
V: TRBV5-1
J: TRBJ2-3
CDR3: CASSGGDYTDTQYF
DNA: TGCGCCAGCAGCGGGGGGGATTACACAGATACGCAGTATTTT

D: TRBD2
length: 17
size: NA
V: TRBV9
J: TRBJ2-7
CDR3: CASSSGLAGGSSYEQYF
DNA: TGTGCCAGCAGCTCGGGACTAGCGGGAGGGAGCTCCTACGAGCAGTACTTC

D: NA
length: 15
size: NA
V: TRBV18
J: TRBJ1-6
CDR3: CASSQSEVGNSPLHF
DNA: TGTGCCAGCTCGCAGTCTGAGGTCGGAAATTCACCCCTCCACTTT

D: TRBD1
length: 17
size: few
V: TRBV10-3
J: TRBJ1-6
CDR3: CAISAGQASSYNSPLHF
DNA: TGTGCCATCAGCGCGGGACAGGCGAGCTCCTATAATTCACCCCTCCACTTT

D: TRBD1
length: 14
size: once
V: TRBV10-3
J: TRBJ2-7
CDR3: CAIRATGTTYEQYF
DNA: TGTGCCATCAGGGCGACAGGGACCACCTACGAGCAGTACTTC

D: NA
length: 13
size: NA
V: TRBV21-1
J: TRBJ1-2
CDR3: CASISAERCGYTF
DNA: TGTGCCAGCATATCGGCAGAGAGGTGTGGCTACACCTTC

D: NA
length: 16
size: NA
V: TRBV7-9
J: TRBJ1-5
CDR3: CASSLAPGHNNQPQHF
DNA: TGTGCCAGCAGCTTAGCGCCAGGGCACAACAATCAGCCCCAGCATTTT

D: TRBD2
length: 17
size: NA
V: TRBV7-9
J: TRBJ2-5
CDR3: CASSLRGGGAKEETQYF
DNA: TGTGCCAGCAGCTTACGTGGCGGGGGGGCTAAAGAAGAGACCCAGTACTTC

D: TRBD1
length: 12
size: NA
V: TRBV10-3
J: TRBJ2-5
CDR3: CAIQGAEETQYF
DNA: TGTGCCATTCAGGGGGCGGAAGAGACCCAGTACTTC

D: TRBD1
length: 13
size: once
V: TRBV7-9
J: TRBJ1-4
CDR3: CACRGQTNEKLFF
DNA: TGTGCCTGTAGGGGACAGACTAATGAAAAACTGTTTTTT

D: TRBD1
length: 16
size: NA
V: TRBV2
J: TRBJ1-5
CDR3: CASTGTGEARNQPQHF
DNA: TGTGCCAGCACGGGCACAGGGGAAGCCCGCAATCAGCCCCAGCATTTT

D: TRBD1
length: 15
size: NA
V: TRBV5-5
J: TRBJ1-5
CDR3: CASSTLDRAGQPQHF
DNA: TGTGCCAGCAGCACCTTAGACAGGGCAGGTCAGCCCCAGCATTTT

D: TRBD1
length: 13
size: few
V: TRBV7-3
J: TRBJ1-2
CDR3: CASSLGQGSGYTF
DNA: TGTGCCAGCAGCCTGGGACAGGGGTCTGGCTACACCTTC

D: NA
length: 15
size: NA
V: TRBV19
J: TRBJ1-2
CDR3: CASSIGRAWNYGYTF
DNA: TGTGCCAGTAGTATTGGCAGGGCTTGGAACTATGGCTACACCTTC

D: TRBD2
length: 14
size: NA
V: TRBV2
J: TRBJ2-5
CDR3: CASGGLAGEETQYF
DNA: TGTGCCAGCGGTGGACTAGCGGGAGAAGAGACCCAGTACTTC

D: NA
length: 10
size: few
V: TRBV29-1
J: TRBJ1-1
CDR3: CSVELGGAFF
DNA: TGCAGCGTTGAATTAGGAGGAGCTTTCTTT

D: NA
length: 13
size: NA
V: TRBV2
J: TRBJ1-1
CDR3: CASSPEAHTEAFF
DNA: TGTGCCAGCAGCCCAGAGGCACACACTGAAGCTTTCTTT

D: NA
length: 15
size: NA
V: TRBV28
J: TRBJ1-2
CDR3: CASSSTPQGWYGYTF
DNA: TGTGCCAGCAGTTCGACCCCGCAGGGATGGTATGGCTACACCTTC

D: TRBD1
length: 15
size: NA
V: TRBV7-2
J: TRBJ2-5
CDR3: CASSLEATGGETQYF
DNA: TGTGCCAGCAGCTTAGAGGCGACAGGGGGAGAGACCCAGTACTTC

D: NA
length: 12
size: NA
V: TRBV28
J: TRBJ2-2
CDR3: CASSRTGGELFF
DNA: TGTGCCAGCAGTCGTACCGGCGGGGAGCTGTTTTTT

D: TRBD1
length: 15
size: few
V: TRBV2
J: TRBJ1-2
CDR3: CASRGTGTPRRGYTF
DNA: TGTGCCAGCAGGGGGACAGGTACTCCTCGGAGGGGCTACACCTTC

D: NA
length: 14
size: NA
V: TRBV19
J: TRBJ1-5
CDR3: CASSIHVGNQPQHF
DNA: TGTGCCAGTAGTATACACGTCGGGAATCAGCCCCAGCATTTT

D: TRBD1
length: 17
size: NA
V: TRBV28
J: TRBJ1-3
CDR3: CASSLAGTGSTGNTIYF
DNA: TGTGCCAGCAGTTTAGCAGGGACAGGGAGTACTGGAAACACCATATATTTT

D: NA
length: 14
size: NA
V: TRBV28
J: TRBJ2-7
CDR3: CASILRPGAGEQYF
DNA: TGTGCCAGCATTCTTCGACCAGGGGCCGGGGAGCAGTACTTC

D: NA
length: 15
size: NA
V: TRBV6-5
J: TRBJ2-2
CDR3: CASSNRDTSTGELFF
DNA: TGTGCCAGCAGCAACCGGGACACAAGCACCGGGGAGCTGTTTTTT

D: NA
length: 15
size: NA
V: TRBV6-5
J: TRBJ1-4
CDR3: CASSLDEGTNEKLFF
DNA: TGTGCCAGCAGCCTCGACGAGGGCACCAATGAAAAACTGTTTTTT

D: TRBD2
length: 20
size: NA
V: TRBV18
J: TRBJ2-3
CDR3: CASSPRAPSGGAPSTDTQYF
DNA: TGTGCCAGCTCACCCCGTGCGCCTAGCGGGGGGGCCCCTTCCACAGATACGCAGTATTTT

D: TRBD1
length: 12
size: few
V: TRBV2
J: TRBJ2-7
CDR3: CASMDRTYEQYF
DNA: TGTGCCAGTATGGACAGGACCTACGAGCAGTACTTC

D: NA
length: 13
size: NA
V: TRBV6-6
J: TRBJ2-5
CDR3: CASSSAGQETQYF
DNA: TGTGCCAGCAGTTCGGCGGGCCAAGAGACCCAGTACTTC

D: TRBD1
length: 15
size: NA
V: TRBV5-1
J: TRBJ2-5
CDR3: CASSRGQGAGETQYF
DNA: TGCGCCAGCAGCCGCGGACAGGGGGCAGGGGAGACCCAGTACTTC

D: TRBD1
length: 14
size: NA
V: TRBV30
J: TRBJ1-5
CDR3: CAWSLGTGSRPQHF
DNA: TGTGCCTGGAGTCTAGGGACAGGGAGCAGGCCCCAGCATTTT

D: NA
length: 12
size: NA
V: TRBV4-1
J: TRBJ2-7
CDR3: CASSERGYEQYF
DNA: TGCGCCAGCAGTGAAAGGGGCTACGAGCAGTACTTC

D: NA
length: 19
size: NA
V: TRBV28
J: TRBJ2-1
CDR3: CASCIHIRIGGSSYNEQFF
DNA: TGTGCCAGCTGCATTCACATTCGGATCGGGGGAAGCTCCTACAATGAGCAGTTCTTC

D: NA
length: 16
size: once
V: TRBV5-4
J: TRBJ2-2
CDR3: CASSPTVQEDGGELFF
DNA: TGTGCCAGCAGCCCCACGGTGCAGGAGGACGGCGGGGAGCTGTTTTTT

D: NA
length: 13
size: once
V: TRBV7-9
J: TRBJ2-3
CDR3: CASSGRWEDTQYF
DNA: TGTGCCAGCAGCGGGAGATGGGAGGATACGCAGTATTTT

D: TRBD2
length: 14
size: few
V: TRBV6-5
J: TRBJ2-1
CDR3: CASSSGTSSREQFF
DNA: TGTGCCAGCAGTTCCGGGACTAGTTCTCGTGAGCAGTTCTTC

D: NA
length: 13
size: NA
V: TRBV28
J: TRBJ1-5
CDR3: CASRDRFYQPQHF
DNA: TGTGCCAGCAGGGACAGATTCTATCAGCCCCAGCATTTT

D: NA
length: 15
size: NA
V: TRBV15
J: TRBJ2-5
CDR3: CATSREEGVVETQYF
DNA: TGTGCCACCAGCAGAGAGGAAGGGGTAGTAGAGACCCAGTACTTC

D: TRBD2
length: 14
size: NA
V: TRBV19
J: TRBJ2-1
CDR3: CASSMGGGRFEQFF
DNA: TGTGCCAGTAGTATGGGGGGGGGAAGGTTTGAGCAGTTCTTC

D: NA
length: 16
size: once
V: TRBV5-1
J: TRBJ1-3
CDR3: CASSLASGRSGNTIYF
DNA: TGCGCCAGCAGCTTGGCCTCAGGCCGCTCTGGAAACACCATATATTTT

D: TRBD1
length: 14
size: NA
V: TRBV14
J: TRBJ1-5
CDR3: CASSQGDRDQPQHF
DNA: TGTGCCAGCAGCCAAGGGGACAGGGATCAGCCCCAGCATTTT

D: NA
length: 14
size: NA
V: TRBV5-5
J: TRBJ2-1
CDR3: CASSLLGTLDEQFF
DNA: TGTGCCAGCAGCCTCTTAGGGACTCTCGATGAGCAGTTCTTC

D: NA
length: 16
size: few
V: TRBV7-9
J: TRBJ2-3
CDR3: CASSLVEAGGALTVYF
DNA: TGTGCCAGCAGCTTAGTAGAGGCAGGAGGGGCTCTTACTGTGTATTTT

D: NA
length: 17
size: NA
V: TRBV27
J: TRBJ1-6
CDR3: CASSTNAGTTRSSPLHF
DNA: TGTGCCAGCAGTACAAACGCCGGGACAACTAGGTCCTCACCCCTCCACTTT

D: NA
length: 11
size: few
V: TRBV10-2
J: TRBJ1-1
CDR3: CASSESGEAFF
DNA: TGCGCCAGCAGTGAGTCCGGTGAAGCTTTCTTT

D: NA
length: 13
size: NA
V: TRBV18
J: TRBJ1-5
CDR3: CASSLQGDQPQHF
DNA: TGTGCCAGCTCGTTACAGGGTGATCAGCCCCAGCATTTT

D: NA
length: 14
size: NA
V: TRBV2
J: TRBJ2-2
CDR3: CASRRESNTGELFF
DNA: TGTGCCAGCAGGAGGGAATCAAACACCGGGGAGCTGTTTTTT